One and the same sample provided the 9 T cell receptor beta chains below, sequenced in a study of T cells in Graves' hyperthyroidism and ophthalmopathy. RNA transcripts gave rise to amplified TCR beta CDR3 regions. TCR CDR3 underwent first-round RT-PCR with the HTBI primer set. TCRdb reprocessed the multiplex PCR reads via MiXCR and lists one record per CDR3 protein. The sample has some 490,000 distinct CDR3 sequences; roughly 15% are singletons. Sequenced input: blood. These receptors came from a woman in her twenties or thirties with Graves' ophthalmopathy.

This clonotype was counted many times. The V and J genes are TRBV12-3 or TRBV12-4 and TRBJ2-7, with D possibly being TRBD1 (6 bases). The ends were cut back, 3 bases at V and 2 bases at J, with 14 bases in the middle. The CDR3 sequence is 15 residues long. CDR3 region: CASSLGQGTAYEQYF. CDR3 nucleotides: TGTGCCAGCAGTTTGGGCCAGGGGACGGCCTACGAGCAGTACTTC.

CDR3 bases: TGTGCCAGTAGTATAACATGGGCCTCTGGGGCCAACGTCCTGACTTTC. It specifies CASSITWASGANVLTF. J is TRBJ2-6 and V is TRBV19; D is uncertain. This CDR3 spans 16 amino acids. V was clipped by 2 bases and J by 0 bases, with 8 bases between them. CDR1 LNHDA and CDR2 SQIVND come from the germline V gene (reference sequence). Complete variable domain (other parts from reference TRBV19 and TRBJ2-6): DGGITQSPKYLFRKEGQNVTLSCEQNLNHDAMYWYRQDPGQGLRLIYYSQIVNDFQKGDIAEGYSVSREKKESFPLTVTSAQKNPTAFYLCASSITWASGANVLTFGAGSRLTVL.

This clonotype was counted a few times. The chain uses TRBV3-1 and TRBJ2-1, with 8 bases identical to TRBD2. The V and J ends lost 0 bases and 13 bases, in that order; junction bases with no gene match: 11. The CDR3 spans 15 residues. The germline V gene has CDR1 LGHDT and CDR2 YNNKEL (reference sequence). CDR3 amino acids: CASSQDFGRAGIQFF. DNA of the CDR3: TGTGCCAGCAGCCAAGATTTCGGGAGGGCCGGAATCCAGTTCTTC.

The chain employs TRBV7-2 and TRBJ1-4, with D uncertain. Germline-derived CDR1 and CDR2 are SGHTA and FQGNSA. This CDR3 is 12 amino acids long. V shed 5 bases and J shed 12 bases, with 13 bases lying between them. CDR3 sequence reads: CASSPNGWELFF. Written as DNA, the CDR3 is TGTGCCAGCAGCCCCAATGGGTGGGAACTGTTTTTT.

This clonotype was observed at least ten times. This rearrangement joins TRBV2 to TRBJ1-4; 9 bases are shared with TRBD1. This CDR3 has 18 amino acids. With V trimmed by 4 bases and J by 0 bases, 9 bases remained unmatched. Germline V gives CDR1 SNHLY, CDR2 FYNNEI. The CDR3 nucleotides are TGTGCCAGCAGTGTCGACAGGGGGGGACTTGCAACTAATGAAAAACTGTTTTTT. Protein product: CASSVDRGGLATNEKLFF.

This clonotype has ten or more counts. The chain is built from TRBV12-3 or TRBV12-4 and TRBJ1-4; D is perhaps TRBD1 (6 bases). With 6 bases removed from V and 3 bases from J, the gap between germline ends came to 14 bases. The CDR3 consists of 15 residues. CDR3 in amino acids: CASSSSGAANEKLFF. In nucleotides, the CDR3 is TGTGCCAGCAGCTCCTCAGGGGCGGCTAATGAAAAACTGTTTTTT.

This clonotype was observed at least ten times. The chain's CDR3 is CASSQGAGATDTQYF. For the CDR3, the DNA is TGTGCCAGCAGTCAGGGGGCGGGAGCGACAGATACGCAGTATTTT. The chain recombines TRBV12-3 or TRBV12-4 with TRBJ2-3; tentatively, D is TRBD1 (8 bases). The CDR3 length is 15 residues. The germline V and J ends were trimmed by 5 bases and 3 bases, with 15 bases remaining between them.

This clonotype has at least ten counts. The chain employs TRBV7-2 and TRBJ2-7; the D is unclear. V lost 1 base and J 2 bases, leaving 9 bases between the germline ends. This CDR3 has 14 residues. CDR1 is SGHTA, CDR2 FQGNSA, per germline. CDR3 in amino acids: CASSLGVGAYEQYF. In DNA form, the CDR3 reads TGTGCCAGCAGCTTAGGAGTCGGAGCCTACGAGCAGTACTTC.

This clonotype was counted between two and nine times. V and J are TRBV7-3 and TRBJ2-1; D is possibly TRBD2 (5 bases). The CDR3 sequence is 13 residues long. Germline lookup yields CDR1 SGHTA and CDR2 FQGTGA. V lost 6 bases and J 9 bases, leaving 15 bases between the germline ends. The CDR3 loop is CASSDRRSGEQFF. CDR3 coding DNA: TGTGCCAGCAGTGATCGGAGGTCTGGTGAGCAGTTCTTC.